Listed here are 16 T cell receptor beta chains from one sample, sequenced in a study of prognosis after radiotherapy for stage I lung cancer. The study amplified the TCR beta CDR3 region from genomic DNA. This amplification was carried out by two rounds of multiplex PCR. During first-round PCR, primers specific to each TRBV and TRBJ gene were used. Each CDR3 protein is one row after TCRdb ran MiXCR on the multiplex PCR reads. The sample lists roughly 17,000 distinct CDR3 sequences, roughly 47% occurring once. Sequenced material: PBMCs, taken before or after stereotactic body radiation therapy (not recorded which). The receptors come from a donor over 45 with non-small cell lung cancer.

V and J are TRBV11-2 and TRBJ1-2; D is ambiguous. CDR1 is SGHAT, CDR2 FQNNGV, per germline. The length of the CDR3 is 15 residues. Trimming removed 5 bases at V and 8 bases at J, with 21 bases between. DNA for the CDR3: TGTGCCAGCAGCCGCACCACCGACGGACTCACGGGCTACACCTTC. Protein product: CASSRTTDGLTGYTF.

The genes are TRBV12-3 or TRBV12-4 and TRBJ2-3, with TRBD1 matching 8 bases. V was pared by 2 bases and J by 0 bases, with 4 bases of the junction left unmatched. CDR3 length: 16 amino acids. The CDR3 nucleotides read TGTGCCAGCAGTTTAACGGGGACAGGAAGCACAGATACGCAGTATTTT. It encodes CASSLTGTGSTDTQYF.

This clonotype turned up a few times. The conserved closing phenylalanine or tryptophan is absent in this CDR3, likely reflecting a read error. The chain is built from TRBV6-1 and TRBJ1-6; D unclear. The CDR3 sequence is 13 residues long. From germline, CDR1 is MNHNS and CDR2 SASEGT. This CDR3 is CASTGSYNTPLHL. The CDR3 DNA sequence: TGTGCCAGCACGGGCTCCTATAATACACCCCTCCACCTT.

The CDR3 nucleotides read TGTGCCAGCAGCGCAAGACAGGATGGCTACACCTTC. It encodes CASSARQDGYTF. This chain joins TRBV7-3 and TRBJ1-2, with a weak D call TRBD1 (6 bases). Trimming shortened V by 5 bases and J by 6 bases, and 10 bases separated the two germline ends. CDR1 and CDR2 from the germline V gene are SGHTA and FQGTGA. CDR3 size: 12 residues.

The chain couples TRBV20-1 to TRBJ2-1; D unresolved. Germline V CDR1 and CDR2: DFQATT, SNEGSKA (reference sequence). The CDR3 length is 15 residues. With 0 bases removed from V and 4 bases from J, the gap between germline ends came to 13 bases. The CDR3 sequence: CSAREPPNEYNEQFF. The CDR3 DNA reads TGCAGTGCTAGAGAACCGCCTAACGAATACAATGAGCAGTTCTTC.

The V and J genes are TRBV6-1 and TRBJ1-2, with D unresolved. Germline CDR1 and CDR2: MNHNS and SASEGT. The CDR3 has 13 residues. The V end lost 8 bases, the J end lost 4 bases, and 14 bases lay between the germline ends. This CDR3 reads CASRHGYLYGYTF. DNA of the CDR3: TGTGCCAGCCGTCACGGTTACCTCTATGGCTACACCTTC.

Regarding this clonotype: A read error may be the cause here, since a much bigger clone is one base away. The rearrangement uses TRBV6-1 and TRBJ2-5; no clear D. Trimming cost V 5 bases and J 9 bases, with 16 bases left between them. Germline V gene data show CDR1 as MNHNS and CDR2 as SASEGT. The CDR3 covers 13 residues. Here the CDR3 DNA reads TGTGCCAGCAGTATGGAAGGCCTAAGGGCCCAGTACTTC. Translating gives CASSMEGLRAQYF.

This clonotype was counted many times. A much larger clonotype is one base distant, so this may be a read error. J is TRBJ2-1 and V is TRBV20-1, with 10 nucleotides matching TRBD1. The CDR3 is made up of 14 amino acids. CDR1 and CDR2 from the germline V gene are DFQATT and SNEGSKA (reference sequence). With 2 bases clipped from V and 7 bases from J, the junction kept 5 bases outside the gene matches. CDR3 region: CSARTGTGANEQFF. The CDR3 DNA follows: TGCAGTGCTAGAACCGGGACAGGGGCTAATGAGCAGTTCTTC.

The chain couples TRBV28 to TRBJ1-1; D unclear. In germline, CDR1 is MDHEN, CDR2 SYDVKM. V lost 8 bases and J lost 1, with 14 bases in between. The CDR3 length is 14 residues. The CDR3 bases are TGTGCCAGCCGAATACAGACCTGGAACACTGAAGCTTTCTTT. Its protein is CASRIQTWNTEAFF.

This clonotype has a count of ten or more. The rearrangement links TRBV7-6 to TRBJ2-1; 12 nucleotides match TRBD2. The CDR3 is 16 amino acids. The J segment lost 6 bases and the V segment lost 3 bases, leaving 6 bases of the junction unmatched. Germline CDR1 reads SGHVS; CDR2 reads FNYEAQ. The DNA of the CDR3 is TGTGCCAGCAGCTTCCTAGCGGGGGGGCAGGGCAATGAGCAGTTCTTC. Translation gives CASSFLAGGQGNEQFF.

This clonotype showed up many times. The chain carries TRBV4-1 and TRBJ2-7; D possibly corresponds to TRBD1 (7 bases). The CDR3 extends over 15 amino acids. Germline V lookup: CDR1 MGHRA, CDR2 YSYEKL. V shed 0 bases and J shed 3 bases, with 12 bases lying between them. The chain's CDR3 is CASSQDRGVVYEQYF. CDR3 bases: TGCGCCAGCAGCCAAGACAGGGGGGTTGTCTACGAGCAGTACTTC.

This clonotype was seen ten or more times. The chain is built from TRBV9 and TRBJ2-5; 13 bases align to TRBD2. Germline CDR1 reads SGDLS; CDR2 reads YYNGEE. J lost 1 base, V lost 4 bases, and 4 bases had no gene match. The CDR3 runs to 16 residues. CDR3 coding DNA: TGTGCCAGCAGCACGGGACTAGCGGGAACCCAAGAGACCCAGTACTTC. Encoded protein: CASSTGLAGTQETQYF.

This clonotype is deemed medium-sized. This chain joins TRBV2 and TRBJ2-7; 9 bases match TRBD2. CDR3 length: 15 amino acids. The germline CDR1 and CDR2 sequences are SNHLY and FYNNEI. The trim removed 4 bases at V and 1 base at J, leaving 5 bases unmatched. CDR3: CASSVTSGFSYEQYF. CDR3 bases: TGTGCCAGCAGTGTGACTAGCGGATTTTCCTACGAGCAGTACTTC.

Ten or more counts support this clonotype. The chain is built from TRBV20-1 and TRBJ1-2, with D maybe TRBD1 (6 bases). The CDR3 has 15 amino acids. Germline CDR1 is DFQATT and CDR2 is SNEGSKA (reference sequence). Trimming left V 6 bases short and J 5 bases short, with 22 bases between. The CDR3 here is CSAGSSGGAGYGYTF. CDR3 DNA: TGCAGTGCCGGATCGTCCGGGGGGGCTGGTTATGGCTACACCTTC.

Ten or more counts support this clonotype. This sequence joins TRBV19 and TRBJ1-1; 9 nucleotides line up with TRBD1. The CDR3 runs 16 residues. Germline loops: CDR1 LNHDA, CDR2 SQIVND (reference sequence). V was pared by 3 bases and J by 5 bases, with 10 bases of the junction left unmatched. The CDR3 sequence: CASSISQGQGITEAFF. The CDR3 DNA is TGTGCCAGTAGTATTTCTCAGGGACAGGGAATAACTGAAGCTTTCTTT. The whole variable domain, filled in from reference TRBV19 and TRBJ1-1, reads DGGITQSPKYLFRKEGQNVTLSCEQNLNHDAMYWYRQDPGQGLRLIYYSQIVNDFQKGDIAEGYSVSREKKESFPLTVTSAQKNPTAFYLCASSISQGQGITEAFFGQGTRLTVV.

The chain employs TRBV7-8 and TRBJ2-7; D is ambiguous. Germline V lookup: CDR1 SGHVS, CDR2 FQNEAQ. This CDR3 spans 13 amino acids. The V end lost 9 bases, the J end lost 5 bases, and 17 bases lay between the germline ends. The CDR3 DNA is TGTGCCAGTATCCTAAACAGCAACGACGAGCAGTACTTC. Translated, it gives CASILNSNDEQYF.